This T cell receptor (beta chain) derives from a study of blood T cell repertoires in COVID-19. Across the study: Acute and convalescent COVID-19 specimens originated in the United States, Italy and Spain.

Germline lookup yields CDR1 MDHEN and CDR2 SYDVKM. Unmatched junction bases numbered 3, after V lost 6 bases and J lost 3 bases. CDR3 size: 15 residues. Per the original data handling: Estimation of nucleated cell counts was performed using reference gene primer amplification. Produced via immunoSEQ multiplex PCR; TCRdb's table is partial and in-frame only. Clone size and V and J calls were adopted from that table, with D and trimming inferred from the DNA. Here the sample spans 110,000 to 150,000 clones, 75% to 90% being singletons. The material sequenced was peripheral blood. The receptor comes from a man aged 55-75 years with active or convalescent COVID-19. The V and J genes are TRBV28 and TRBJ2-3; 13 bases map to TRBD2. In DNA form, the CDR3 reads TGTGCCAGCAGCCCACTAGCGGGAGGGACAGATACGCAGTATTTT. This sequence encodes CASSPLAGGTDTQYF.